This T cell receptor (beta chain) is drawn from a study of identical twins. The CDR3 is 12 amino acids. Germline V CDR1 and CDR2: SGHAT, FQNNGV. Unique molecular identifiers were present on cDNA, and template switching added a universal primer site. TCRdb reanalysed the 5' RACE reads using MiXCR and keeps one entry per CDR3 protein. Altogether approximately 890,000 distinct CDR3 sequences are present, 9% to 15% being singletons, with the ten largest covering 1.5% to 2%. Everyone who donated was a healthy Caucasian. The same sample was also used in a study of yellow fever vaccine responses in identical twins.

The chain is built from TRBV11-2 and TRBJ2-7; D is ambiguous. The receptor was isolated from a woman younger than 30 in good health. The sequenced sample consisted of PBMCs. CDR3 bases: TGTGTCAGCAGCTTGGGGATAGACGAGCAGTACGTC. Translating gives CVSSLGIDEQYV.